This T cell receptor beta chain derives from a study of cytomegalovirus exposure and HLA in healthy donors. Of note for this clone: Antigen specificity is unknown.

Assay: immunoSEQ multiplex PCR; the TCRdb copy retains only in-frame clones and omits some. The sample shows 200,000 or so clones, roughly 87% of them seen only once. Study-wide points: The majority of TCR sequences were rare, yet some public TCRs appeared in many donors. In the roughly 130 validation repertoires, a later analysis found that first-cohort TCR clusters tended to co-occur. CMV antigen specificity of a few CMV-associated chains was confirmed in vitro.

V lost 2 bases and J lost 3, with 7 bases in between. From germline, CDR1 is MNHNS and CDR2 SASEGT. The CDR3 has 13 amino acids. The chain joins TRBV6-1 to TRBJ1-2; D unclear. Sample: PBMCs. This clonotype originated in a woman between 18 and 29 years old in good health and CMV-seropositive. This CDR3 reads CASSEREHYGYTF. In DNA, the CDR3 is TGTGCCAGCAGTGAACGGGAGCACTATGGCTACACCTTC.